Following are 14 T cell receptor beta chains from one sample sequenced in a study of TIL therapy for anti-PD-1-resistant metastatic lung cancer. The immunoSEQ assay was v3. Assay used: immunoSEQ multiplex PCR; TCRdb lists only in-frame clones, some missing. The sample contains about 21,000 clones, around 71% of which appear only once. As to time point: pre-treatment sample, taken before nivolumab and TIL therapy. The material was blood, obtained at baseline. The receptors were gathered from a person aged 25 to 85 with non-small cell lung cancer.

V gene TRBV6-2 or TRBV6-3 combines with J gene TRBJ2-3; tentatively, D is TRBD1 or TRBD2 (5 bases each). The CDR3 contains 15 residues. Between the trimmed V and J ends, which lost 0 bases and 4 bases, there was a span of 11 bases. Germline V lookup: CDR1 MNHEY, CDR2 SVGEGT. The CDR3, as DNA: TGTGCCAGCAGTTACTCCGGGGCTACCTCAGATACGCAGTATTTT. Translation: CASSYSGATSDTQYF.

The rearrangement uses TRBV7-9 and TRBJ2-3, with D tentatively TRBD2 (6 bases). CDR1 is SEHNR, CDR2 FQNEAQ, per germline (reference sequence). V lost 6 bases and J 6 bases, leaving 25 bases between the germline ends. CDR3 length equals 17 residues. The CDR3 nucleotides are TGTGCCAGCAGTCATCCCTGGGACTTACTTAGGGGTGATACGCAGTATTTT. Amino acid sequence: CASSHPWDLLRGDTQYF.

The V and J genes are TRBV7-2 and TRBJ2-5; 7 nucleotides agree with TRBD2. CDR1 is SGHTA, CDR2 FQGNSA, per germline. The V gene end was trimmed by 5 bases and the J gene end by 1 base; junction bases not matched to a gene: 4. This CDR3 has 14 amino acids. The CDR3 is CASSVGGSQETQYF. In DNA form, the CDR3 reads TGTGCCAGCAGCGTGGGCGGGAGCCAAGAGACCCAGTACTTC.

As DNA, the CDR3 is TGTGCCTGGAGTGGCGAGTATTTGACAGGGAGCTCCTATAATTCACCCCTCCACTTT. Amino acids: CAWSGEYLTGSSYNSPLHF. This sequence joins TRBV30 and TRBJ1-6; 7 bases are shared with TRBD1. The CDR3 totals 19 residues. Trimming removed 1 base from V and 0 bases from J; junction bases left unmatched: 12. Looked up from germline, CDR1 is GTSNPN and CDR2 is SVGIG (reference sequence). Complete variable domain (other parts from reference TRBV30 and TRBJ1-6): SQTIHQWPATLVQPVGSPLSLECTVEGTSNPNLYWYRQAAGRGLQLLFYSVGIGQISSEVPQNLSASRPQDRQFILSSKKLLLSDSGFYLCAWSGEYLTGSSYNSPLHFGNGTRLTVT.

The rearrangement links TRBV27 to TRBJ1-2, with 7 bases matching TRBD1. The ends lost 3 bases at V and 8 bases at J; junction bases unmatched: 6. The CDR3 is 13 amino acids. Germline V gene data show CDR1 as MNHEY and CDR2 as SMNVEV (reference sequence). The CDR3 is CASSFVRGQGYTF. CDR3 sequence (DNA): TGTGCCAGCAGTTTTGTTAGGGGGCAAGGCTACACCTTC.

This clone showed up just a few times. CDR3: CASSHTRGGSSYEQYF. The DNA for the CDR3 is TGTGCCAGCAGCCATACTCGGGGCGGGAGCTCCTACGAGCAGTACTTC. The V and J genes are TRBV4-2 and TRBJ2-7; 7 nucleotides agree with TRBD2. Germline CDR1 reads LGHNA; CDR2 reads YNFKEQ. This CDR3 is built from 16 residues. The V segment lost 3 bases and the J segment 0 bases; nucleotides outside the gene matches: 8.

This chain connects TRBV5-4 to TRBJ1-2; tentative D call: TRBD1 (5 bases). The CDR3 sequence is 14 residues long. V was trimmed by 1 base and J by 5 bases, leaving 12 bases between them. Looked up from germline, CDR1 is SGHNT and CDR2 is YYREEE (reference sequence). The CDR3 DNA reads as TGTGCCAGCAGCTTGTTAGGCCAGGGTTATGGCTACACCTTC. Encoded protein: CASSLLGQGYGYTF.

The J gene is TRBJ1-2, the V gene TRBV13, with 7 bases that match TRBD1. Germline V gene data show CDR1 as PRHDT and CDR2 as FYEKMQ (reference sequence). V lost 4 bases and J lost 2; bases outside the gene matches: 13. The CDR3 runs 17 residues. The CDR3: CASSSRGSAATNYGYTF. For the CDR3, the DNA is TGTGCCAGCAGCTCCAGGGGGTCGGCCGCGACGAACTATGGCTACACCTTC.

Written as DNA, the CDR3 is TGTGCCACCAGTGAGCGGGGCGGTACAGATACGCAGTATTTT. Translating it yields CATSERGGTDTQYF. This chain joins TRBV24-1 and TRBJ2-3; tentatively, D is TRBD2 (6 bases). From germline, CDR1 is KGHDR and CDR2 SFDVKD. Trimming pared 4 bases from V and 3 bases from J, leaving 10 bases between. This CDR3 has 14 residues.

This chain links TRBV5-4 with TRBJ2-3; 7 bases are a match to TRBD2. The CDR3 runs 16 residues. With 4 bases clipped from V and 7 bases from J, the junction kept 15 bases outside the gene matches. Looked up from germline, CDR1 is SGHNT and CDR2 is YYREEE (reference sequence). The CDR3 here is CASSGGLAGVQNTQYF. The CDR3 nucleotides read TGTGCCAGCAGCGGGGGTTTGGCGGGAGTACAGAATACGCAGTATTTT.

This clone was counted a few times. This sequence joins TRBV6-1 and TRBJ2-7; 8 nucleotides agree with TRBD1. There are 14 residues in the CDR3. The germline V gene has CDR1 MNHNS and CDR2 SASEGT. V shed 3 bases, J shed 2 bases, and the junction held 3 bases outside the gene matches. The CDR3 here is CASSEGTGPYEQYF. The CDR3 DNA follows: TGTGCCAGCAGTGAGGGGACAGGACCCTACGAGCAGTACTTC.

The chain links TRBV3-1 (or the pseudogene TRBV3-2) to TRBJ1-5; D is possibly TRBD1 (6 bases). The germline CDR1 and CDR2 sequences are LGHDT and YNNKEL (reference sequence). Trimming pared 8 bases from V and 7 bases from J, leaving 15 bases between. The CDR3 spans 13 residues. CDR3 region: CASGKRGTQPQHF. In nucleotides, the CDR3 is TGTGCCAGCGGGAAGCGGGGGACACAGCCCCAGCATTTT.

The J gene is TRBJ2-5, the V gene TRBV11-2; the D gene is possibly TRBD2 (5 bases). CDR1 is SGHAT and CDR2 is FQNNGV in the germline V gene. The CDR3 contains 18 residues. V lost 5 bases to trimming and J lost 0 bases, with 22 bases between them. CDR3 amino acids: CASSPAGYSWQYQETQYF. In DNA form, the CDR3 reads TGTGCCAGCAGCCCGGCGGGTTACAGTTGGCAGTACCAAGAGACCCAGTACTTC.

This clone appeared a few times. This chain links TRBV9 with TRBJ2-1; 14 nucleotides line up with TRBD2. The V gene's germline CDR1 is SGDLS and CDR2 YYNGEE. This CDR3 contains 17 residues. V shed 4 bases, J shed 4 bases, and the junction held 7 bases outside the gene matches. The CDR3 bases are TGTGCCAGCAGCCCCCAGGGACTAGCGGGGGTGTACAATGAGCAGTTCTTC. Its protein is CASSPQGLAGVYNEQFF.